These T cell receptor beta chains were read from a single sample in a study of shared clonotypes between healthy human individuals. Data came from immunoSEQ multiplex PCR; TCRdb stores just in-frame clones and leaves some out. This sample yields roughly 2,000,000 clones, of which 93% are seen a single time; approximately 1.7% belongs to the top ten. What was sequenced was naive CD8+ T cells from PBMCs. Receptor source: a man younger than 30 in good health. Some clones in this sample may be carry-over from other donors' samples. Each CDR3 is given with its conserved first and last residue. The D gene is left open where the match is weak. The size entry is marked missing in some rows and otherwise reads once, few, many or a size class.

clone_size j_call d_call v_call cdr3_nt cdr3_aa
- TRBJ2-2 - TRBV27 TGTGCCAGCAGTGCTAGCGCACGGAACACCGGGGAGCTGTTTTTT CASSASARNTGELFF
- TRBJ2-7 - TRBV27 TGTGCCAGCAGTTTATTTGCCCGGAACGAGCAGTACTTC CASSLFARNEQYF
- TRBJ2-7 TRBD2 TRBV29-1 TGCAGCGTCCTTAGCGGGAGGCTCAGAGACGAGCAGTACTTC CSVLSGRLRDEQYF
- TRBJ1-5 - TRBV6-5 TGTGCCAGCAGTTACTCGGACCCAAAGGGTCAGCCCCAGCATTTT CASSYSDPKGQPQHF
- TRBJ2-7 TRBD1 TRBV11-2 TGTGCCAGCAGCTTCGACAGGGGGGCCTACGAGCAGTACTTC CASSFDRGAYEQYF
- TRBJ2-7 - TRBV19 TGTGCCGTGGGACGAGGATACGAGCAGTACTTC CAVGRGYEQYF
- TRBJ2-7 TRBD1 TRBV18 TGTGCCAGCTCACCTTTTTCGACAGGGGGGACCTACGAGCAGTACTTC CASSPFSTGGTYEQYF
- TRBJ2-1 TRBD2 TRBV29-1 TGCAGCGTAGCTAGCGGGACTTCCTACAATGAGCAGTTCTTC CSVASGTSYNEQFF
- TRBJ2-1 - TRBV7-9 TGTGCCAGCAGCTTTGGAGTCAATGAGCAGTTCTTC CASSFGVNEQFF
- TRBJ2-7 TRBD2 TRBV30 TGTGCCTGGAGGGAGCTAGCGGGAGGAAGGGACGAGCAGTACTTC CAWRELAGGRDEQYF
- TRBJ1-3 TRBD1 TRBV7-9 TGTGCCAGCCGGGACAGCTTCTCTGGAAACACCATATATTTT CASRDSFSGNTIYF
- TRBJ2-3 TRBD2 TRBV5-4 TGTGCCAGCAGCGTAGCGGGAGTACGCACAGATACGCAGTATTTT CASSVAGVRTDTQYF
- TRBJ2-3 - TRBV28 TGTGCCAGCAGTTCCGGACCCAACACAGATACGCAGTATTTT CASSSGPNTDTQYF
- TRBJ2-3 - TRBV10-3 TGTGCCATCAGTGCTACGGGACTCCGCACAGATACGCAGTATTTT CAISATGLRTDTQYF
- TRBJ2-5 TRBD2 TRBV27 TGTGCCAGCAAAAAAGCGGGAGTCGCGCAGACCCAGTACTTC CASKKAGVAQTQYF
- TRBJ2-7 - TRBV29-1 TGCAGCGTAGGACAGCCCTACGAGCAGTACTTC CSVGQPYEQYF
- TRBJ1-1 - TRBV2 TGTGCCAGCACCCCCGAAACTGAAGCTTTCTTT CASTPETEAFF
- TRBJ1-5 - TRBV28 TGTGCCAGCAGTCCGGGGACCCTCGGGAGCAATCAGCCCCAGCATTTT CASSPGTLGSNQPQHF
- TRBJ2-7 TRBD1 TRBV14 TGTGCCAGCAGCCAAGAGTGGACAGGAACCTACGAGCAGTACTTC CASSQEWTGTYEQYF
- TRBJ2-1 TRBD2 TRBV14 TGTGCCAGCAGCCAAGAAATCGGACTAGCGGCCTACAATGAGCAGTTCTTC CASSQEIGLAAYNEQFF
- TRBJ2-5 TRBD2 TRBV29-1 TGCAGCGTCAAAACGCTAGCGGGAGGTTCGATGGAGCAGTACTTC CSVKTLAGGSMEQYF
- TRBJ2-1 TRBD2 TRBV19 TGTGCCAGTAGTACCCCTAGAGGGACTAGCGGGAGCGATGAGCAGTTCTTC CASSTPRGTSGSDEQFF
- TRBJ2-1 - TRBV28 TGTGCCAGCAGCCAGACTACTGAGCAGTTCTTC CASSQTTEQFF
- TRBJ2-1 - TRBV4-1 TGCGCCAGCAGCCAAGATGGAGGGTACTACAATGAGCAGTTCTTC CASSQDGGYYNEQFF
- TRBJ2-1 TRBD2 TRBV7-6 TGTGCCAGCAGCTTAGCGCCTAGCGGGCTGTACAATGAGCAGTTCTTC CASSLAPSGLYNEQFF
- TRBJ2-3 TRBD1 TRBV7-9 TGTGCCAGCAGCTGGGGACAGGGAGGGGATACGCAGTATTTT CASSWGQGGDTQYF
- TRBJ2-7 - TRBV25-1 TGTGCCAGCAGTGTGGGTTACTACGAGCAGTACTTC CASSVGYYEQYF
- TRBJ2-5 - TRBV15 TGTGCCACCAGCAGAGATCGGGCGAGGGTCCAAGAGACCCAGTACTTC CATSRDRARVQETQYF
once TRBJ2-5 - TRBV5-6 TGTGCCAGCAGCTTGGCCATTGAAGAGACCCAGTACTTC CASSLAIEETQYF
- TRBJ2-5 - TRBV7-9 TGTGCCAGCAGCTTAGGATATCAGGGGTCACAAGAGACCCAGTACTTC CASSLGYQGSQETQYF
- TRBJ2-2 - TRBV11-3 TGTGCCAGCAGCCCCCGTCCCGGTACCGGGGAGCTGTTTTTT CASSPRPGTGELFF
- TRBJ2-1 - TRBV19 TGTGCCAGTAGTGTGATCAGGGCCTACAATGAGCAGTTCTTC CASSVIRAYNEQFF
- TRBJ2-3 - TRBV5-1 TGCGCCAGCAGCTTAAGGCAGTTTAGCACAGATACGCAGTATTTT CASSLRQFSTDTQYF
- TRBJ2-7 TRBD1 TRBV6-1 TGTGCCAGCAGTGTCGGGACAGGTGAGGAGCAGTACTTC CASSVGTGEEQYF
few TRBJ1-1 - TRBV7-9 TGTGCCAGCAGCTCTGGGCGTGCTAACACTGAAGCTTTCTTT CASSSGRANTEAFF
- TRBJ2-7 - TRBV27 TGTGCCAGCAGTAAGAGATTATCCTACGAGCAGTACTTC CASSKRLSYEQYF
- TRBJ1-1 - TRBV2 TGTGCCAGGCGTCCGGGGGGGGCGAACACTGAAGCTTTCTTT CARRPGGANTEAFF
- TRBJ1-5 - TRBV6-1 TGTGCCAGCAGCTTTTTTGGGAATCAGCCCCAGCATTTT CASSFFGNQPQHF
- TRBJ1-5 TRBD1 TRBV6-4 TGTGCCAGCAGTGACAAGGACAGGGGGATTAGGCCCCAGCATTTT CASSDKDRGIRPQHF
- TRBJ2-7 - TRBV27 TGTGCCAGCAGTTACTCCACGGGAGCGGTGACCTACGAGCAGTACTTC CASSYSTGAVTYEQYF
- TRBJ2-7 - TRBV10-3 TGTGCCATCAGTGTTGTAGGCTCCACGAGCTCCTACGAGCAGTACTTC CAISVVGSTSSYEQYF
- TRBJ2-4 - TRBV5-6 TGTGCCAGCAGCTTGAACTTAGGATTAGCCAAAAACATTCAGTACTTC CASSLNLGLAKNIQYF
- TRBJ2-2 - TRBV9 TGTGCCAGCAGCGTAACGGGGGAGCTGTTTTTT CASSVTGELFF